This T cell receptor beta chain is drawn from a study of T cells in Graves' hyperthyroidism and ophthalmopathy (dated by TCRdb to about 2019). General notes on the study: Peripheral blood was collected at initial diagnosis, before any treatment. The paper reports TCR Vbeta CDR3 sequencing of 140 or so peripheral blood samples: 40 to 45 ophthalmopathy, roughly 74 hyperthyroidism and roughly 17 progressor patients. After sampling, hyperthyroidism patients received methimazole starting at 30 mg daily, and ophthalmopathy patients received high-dose intravenous methylprednisolone. Prospective prediction of ophthalmopathy was tested in an independent validation cohort consisting of roughly 20 hyperthyroidism patients and some 16 patients who later progressed to ophthalmopathy. The approximately 100 discovery patients were randomly split 7:3 into training and test sets. To identify TCR V-J signatures that set the groups apart, the researchers used a discovery cohort of 100 patients, made up of roughly 40 with Graves' ophthalmopathy and 55 to 65 with stable Graves' hyperthyroidism. Thyroid tissue and blood T-cell repertoires from roughly six Graves' hyperthyroidism patients were also compared in the study.

The TCR beta CDR3 regions were amplified from the RNA transcripts. A first-round RT-PCR of the TCR CDR3 used the HTBI primer set with the Qiagen OneStep RT-PCR kit. Libraries were constructed in a second round of multiplex PCR, after which size selection and purification were carried out. Paired-end sequencing of the libraries was performed with 100 bp reads on an Illumina HiSeq2000. Turning to the authors' computational methods: SOAPnuke was used to process the raw data, throwing out any read that contained adapters or uncalled bases, had a mean Phred below 15, or lacked an exact constant-primer or identifier match. COPE v1.2.5 was used to merge high-quality paired reads, and clonotypes were defined as unique nucleotide sequences. MiTCR v1.1 was used to align the clonotypes against IMGT TRBV, TRBD and TRBJ reference segments. Only V-J combinations with frequency above 0.0001, covering 99% to 99.2% of repertoires, were analysed. A TCS score was defined as the ratio of F50 (clonal expansion) to E x V (chaos), with BLOSUM62-based TCRdist applied between CDR3 peptides within each V-J. Welch's t-statistics and random forest reduced around 550 V-J features to roughly 13, which were used in a naive Bayes classifier (R e1071). The raw public reads went through TCRdb reprocessing: fastp at Q25, MiXCR clone calling, in-frame beta chains kept. Under each unique CDR3 protein, matching rows form one entry showing the most common genes and DNA. The V and J calls were determined by TCRdb, not by the authors. Present in this sample are about 560,000 distinct CDR3 sequences, 16% of which were seen just once. The ten largest make up 15% to 20% of the sample.

Remarks on this clonotype: Its target antigen remains unknown. No quality values exist for individual bases; no much larger clone is one base distant.

The CDR3 holds 15 amino acids from the cysteine to the phenylalanine. Only the CDR3 DNA stays, 45 bases, in frame from base 1. Per the germline V gene, LGHNA is the CDR1 and YSLEER is the CDR2. V loses 0 bases, J loses 7 bases, and the germline ends lie 15 bases apart. Stable Graves' hyperthyroidism was defined as the absence of progression to ophthalmopathy over 18 months of follow-up. Hyperthyroidism patients were newly diagnosed, had a disease duration of under 2 months, and were aged 18 to 65 years. Any patient with an uncontrolled infection, another autoimmune disease, pregnancy or lactation was excluded. Diagnoses relied on clinical symptoms, serum thyroxine and TRAb, thyroid ultrasound and orbital computed tomography. Ficoll-Paque density gradient centrifugation was used to isolate PBMCs from about 10 ml of fresh peripheral blood. Trizol reagent was used to extract total RNA, and RNA quality was then checked on an Agilent 2100 Bioanalyzer.

Paper-wide results and their limitations: Most expanded thyroid clonotypes (frequency above 0.001) were also detected in blood, a finding suggesting that blood repertoires may reflect thyroid immune responses. No statistical method was used to fix the sample size in advance, and group allocation was not hidden from the investigators. In validation, the model predicted progression to ophthalmopathy with approximately 69% sensitivity and less than 80% specificity, a median of approximately 6.7 months before onset. A model built on a 13 V-J signature distinguished ophthalmopathy from stable hyperthyroidism, reaching 87.88% sensitivity and approximately 83% specificity in cross-validation and 80%/75% in testing.

Sequencing was carried out using blood. In this chain, TRBV4-3 is recombined with TRBJ1-1; the D gene is perhaps TRBD1, from 6 matching bases. The sequence derives from a woman under 30 with Graves' hyperthyroidism. The DNA reads TGCGCCAGCAGCCAAGATAGATTGGGGGCGGATGAAGCTTTCTTT. Translated, it reads CASSQDRLGADEAFF.